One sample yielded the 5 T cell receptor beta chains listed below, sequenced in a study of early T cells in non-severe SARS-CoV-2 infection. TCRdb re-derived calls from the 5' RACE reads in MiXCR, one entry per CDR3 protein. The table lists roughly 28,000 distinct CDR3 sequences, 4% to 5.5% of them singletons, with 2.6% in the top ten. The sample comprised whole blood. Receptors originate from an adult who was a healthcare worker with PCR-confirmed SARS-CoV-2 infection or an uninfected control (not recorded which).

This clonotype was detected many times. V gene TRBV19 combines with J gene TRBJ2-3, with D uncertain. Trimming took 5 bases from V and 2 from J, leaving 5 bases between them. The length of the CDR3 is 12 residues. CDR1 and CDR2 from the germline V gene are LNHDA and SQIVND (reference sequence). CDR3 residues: CASSSNTDTQYF. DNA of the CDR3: TGTGCCAGTAGTTCCAACACAGATACGCAGTATTTT.

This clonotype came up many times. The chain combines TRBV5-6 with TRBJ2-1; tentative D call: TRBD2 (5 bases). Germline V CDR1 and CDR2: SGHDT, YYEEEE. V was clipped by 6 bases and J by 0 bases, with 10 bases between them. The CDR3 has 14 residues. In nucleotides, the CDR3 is TGTGCCAGCACCTGGACTGGCTCCTACAATGAGCAGTTCTTC. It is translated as CASTWTGSYNEQFF.

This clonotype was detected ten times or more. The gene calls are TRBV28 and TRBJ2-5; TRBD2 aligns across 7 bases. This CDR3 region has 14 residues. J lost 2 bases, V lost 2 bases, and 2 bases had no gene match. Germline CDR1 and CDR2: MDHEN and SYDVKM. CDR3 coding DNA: TGTGCCAGCAGTTTAAGGGGAGGGCAAGAGACCCAGTACTTC. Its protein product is CASSLRGGQETQYF.

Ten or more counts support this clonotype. CDR3 sequence reads: CSARVSGRNNEAQYF. The CDR3 bases are TGCAGTGCTAGGGTTAGCGGGAGGAACAACGAAGCGCAGTATTTT. The rearrangement joins TRBV20-1 to TRBJ2-3; 10 nucleotides align to TRBD2. CDR1 is DFQATT and CDR2 is SNEGSKA in the germline V gene (reference sequence). This CDR3 has 15 residues. The ends lost 3 bases at V and 10 bases at J; junction bases unmatched: 13.

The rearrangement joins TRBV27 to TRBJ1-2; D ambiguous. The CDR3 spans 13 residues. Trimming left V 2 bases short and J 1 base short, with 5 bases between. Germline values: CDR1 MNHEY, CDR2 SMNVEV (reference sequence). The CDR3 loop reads CASSLQVNYGYTF. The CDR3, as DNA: TGTGCCAGCAGTTTACAGGTTAACTATGGCTACACCTTC.